The 27 T cell receptor beta chains listed next were all sequenced from one sample in a study of CD8 T cells in ankylosing spondylitis. Regarding the study as a whole: There was a TCR beta motif, made of eight highly homologous variants, that appeared characteristic of ankylosing spondylitis blood.

TCRdb itself ran the 5' RACE reads through MiXCR, one entry per CDR3 protein. This table holds 100,000 to 150,000 distinct CDR3 sequences, 15% to 20% found once. Antigen specificity for these receptors is unknown. The sample was blood, either unsorted or a sorted T cell fraction (not recorded which). These receptors were collected from a male donor with ankylosing spondylitis.

This clonotype was picked up one time. A read error is possible here, since a much larger clone lies one base away. V is TRBV7-6 and J is TRBJ1-4, with D perhaps matching TRBD1 (6 bases). This CDR3 is 12 amino acids long. Germline V gene data show CDR1 as SGHVS and CDR2 as FNYEAQ. Trimming shortened V by 11 bases and J by 10 bases, and 17 bases separated the two germline ends. The chain's CDR3 is CAGMGADLKLFF. The CDR3 DNA follows: TGTGCCGGCATGGGGGCGGATTTAAAACTGTTTTTT.

The CDR3 DNA reads as TGCAGTGCTAGACCTTTAACTTCAGCGGGAGCTCATAGGACAGATACGCAGTATTTT. It is translated as CSARPLTSAGAHRTDTQYF. This rearrangement joins TRBV20-1 to TRBJ2-3, with 8 nucleotides matching TRBD2. The CDR3 consists of 19 residues. J was trimmed by 3 bases and V by 2 bases; bases with no gene match: 19. From germline, CDR1 is DFQATT and CDR2 SNEGSKA (reference sequence).

There are a few counts of this clonotype. This chain uses TRBV3-1 with TRBJ1-5; 10 nucleotides match TRBD1. The junction had 7 bases not matched to a gene; V was cut back by 1 base and J by 7 bases. The CDR3 consists of 16 residues. Germline values: CDR1 LGHDT, CDR2 YNNKEL (reference sequence). DNA for the CDR3: TGTGCCAGCAGCCAAGGGTATGACAGGGGGCGGCAGCCCCAGCATTTT. This codes for CASSQGYDRGRQPQHF. The variable domain in full, with the rest retrieved from reference TRBV3-1 and TRBJ1-5, is DTAVSQTPKYLVTQMGNDKSIKCEQNLGHDTMYWYKQDSKKFLKIMFSYNNKELIINETVPNRFSPKSPDKAHLNLHINSLELGDSAVYFCASSQGYDRGRQPQHFGDGTRLSIL.

This clonotype is a singleton in its sample. The chain carries TRBV7-3 and TRBJ2-1; 10 nucleotides line up with TRBD2. This CDR3 region has 17 residues. V was clipped by 2 bases and J by 0 bases; unmatched bases: 4. Germline CDR1 and CDR2: SGHTA and FQGTGA. CDR3 coding DNA: TGTGCCAGCAGCTTAGGACTAGCGGCCAGCTCCTACAATGAGCAGTTCTTC. This sequence encodes CASSLGLAASSYNEQFF.

This clonotype appeared a single time. V and J are TRBV2 and TRBJ2-3, with D tentatively TRBD1 or TRBD2 (6 bases each). The germline V and J ends were trimmed by 3 bases and 1 base, with 14 bases remaining between them. Germline V gene sequence: CDR1 SNHLY, CDR2 FYNNEI. This CDR3 has 16 amino acids. The CDR3 nucleotides are TGTGCCAGCAGTGATTCCGGGGGCGCCCGCACAGATACGCAGTATTTT. It yields the protein CASSDSGGARTDTQYF.

This sequence joins TRBV5-5 and TRBJ2-3; D gene unclear. Trimming removed 1 base from V and 3 bases from J, with 9 bases in between. The germline V gene encodes CDR1 SGHKS and CDR2 YYEKEE (reference sequence). There are 14 residues in the CDR3. CDR3 in amino acids: CASSLSVGTDTQYF. The CDR3 DNA sequence: TGTGCCAGCAGCTTGTCCGTCGGGACAGATACGCAGTATTTT.

In this sample, this clonotype turned up a few times. The gene calls are TRBV6-4 and TRBJ2-5; D ambiguous. In germline, CDR1 is MRHNA, CDR2 SNTAGT. This CDR3 is 12 amino acids long. Trimming shortened V by 10 bases and J by 7 bases, and 16 bases separated the two germline ends. The CDR3 loop reads CATLYESRTQYF. The CDR3 bases are TGTGCCACCCTTTATGAGTCGCGGACCCAGTACTTC.

This chain links TRBV24-1 with TRBJ2-2, with TRBD2 as a possible D gene (6 bases). V was pared by 9 bases and J by 6 bases, with 10 bases between. The CDR3 consists of 12 residues. Germline lookup yields CDR1 KGHDR and CDR2 SFDVKD. CDR3 residues: CATSGGAGELFF. CDR3 sequence (DNA): TGTGCCACCTCCGGCGGGGCCGGGGAGCTGTTTTTT.

This clonotype was observed a few times. The rearrangement uses TRBV12-3 or TRBV12-4 and TRBJ2-1; D remains unclear. The CDR3 contains 14 residues. V lost 2 bases and J lost 8, with 13 bases in between. CDR3 DNA sequence: TGTGCCAGCAGTTTATCGCGAGTCAAGGATGAGCAGTTCTTC. Amino acid sequence: CASSLSRVKDEQFF.

This clonotype has just a few counts. V is TRBV23-1 and J is TRBJ2-7, with a tentative D call TRBD2 (6 bases). TRBV23-1 is treated as an ORF (open reading frame) with a function not yet certain. This CDR3 spans 14 amino acids. CDR3 nucleotide sequence: TGCGTCAGGTGCGGGGCGCAGAACTCCTACGAGCAGTACTTC. This codes for CVRCGAQNSYEQYF.

This clonotype was detected a few times. V and J are TRBV10-3 and TRBJ2-2; D may be TRBD1 or TRBD2 (5 bases each). Per the germline V gene, CDR1 is ENHRY and CDR2 is SYGVKD. V lost 10 bases and J 0 bases, leaving 18 bases between the germline ends. This CDR3 comprises 16 residues. CDR3 DNA: TGTGCCACAAACGAAGGGGAGATCCCGAACACCGGGGAGCTGTTTTTT. Protein sequence: CATNEGEIPNTGELFF.

The chain carries TRBV29-1 and TRBJ2-1; a possible D gene is TRBD2 (5 bases). The CDR3 is made up of 11 amino acids. CDR1 SQVTM and CDR2 ANQGSEA come from the germline V gene. The V end lost 5 bases, the J end lost 15 bases, and 17 bases lay between the germline ends. This CDR3 is CSVHSLRGAFF. For the CDR3, the DNA is TGCAGCGTTCACAGCCTTCGGGGTGCGTTCTTC.

This chain links TRBV28 with TRBJ2-2, with 9 bases lining up with TRBD1. Germline CDR1 is MDHEN and CDR2 is SYDVKM. The CDR3 has 15 amino acids. With 5 bases clipped from V and 3 bases from J, the junction kept 4 bases outside the gene matches. The CDR3 bases are TGTGCCAGCAGTCCGGACAGGGGTTACACCGGGGAGCTGTTTTTT. Translated: CASSPDRGYTGELFF. The complete variable domain, with remaining parts taken from reference TRBV28 and TRBJ2-2, reads DVKVTQSSRYLVKRTGEKVFLECVQDMDHENMFWYRQDPGLGLRLIYFSYDVKMKEKGDIPEGYSVSREKKERFSLILESASTNQTSMYLCASSPDRGYTGELFFGEGSRLTVL.

The chain couples TRBV7-8 to TRBJ2-7, with 8 nucleotides matching TRBD1. V was clipped by 8 bases and J by 4 bases; unmatched bases: 10. CDR3 length: 14 residues. Germline CDR1 is SGHVS and CDR2 is FQNEAQ. Written as DNA, the CDR3 is TGTGCCAGCTCCGGGACAGGTGTCGGGTACGAGCAGTACTTC. Its translation: CASSGTGVGYEQYF.

The V call is TRBV25-1, the J call TRBJ1-2; D is unresolved. Trimming left V 8 bases short and J 4 bases short, with 8 bases between. Germline CDR1 and CDR2: MGHDK and SYGVNS. The CDR3 contains 11 residues. The CDR3 region is CASEGFYGYTF. CDR3 nucleotide sequence: TGTGCCAGCGAAGGGTTCTATGGCTACACCTTC.

This clonotype has just one count. The chain combines TRBV5-5 with TRBJ2-7; D gene unclear. Trimming removed 4 bases from V and 3 bases from J, with 14 bases in between. Germline V gene sequence: CDR1 SGHKS, CDR2 YYEKEE (reference sequence). The CDR3 spans 14 residues. The CDR3 nucleotides are TGTGCCAGCAGCCCATTTGGGTCCATCTACGAGCAGTACTTC. This gives the protein CASSPFGSIYEQYF.

CDR3 loop: CASSHARAHEQYF. The CDR3 DNA sequence: TGTGCCAGCAGCCATGCTCGGGCCCACGAGCAGTACTTC. The gene calls are TRBV3-1 and TRBJ2-7, with D hard to call. Germline V gene lookup returns CDR1 LGHDT and CDR2 YNNKEL (reference sequence). The ends were cut back, 3 bases at V and 5 bases at J, with 11 bases in the middle. This CDR3 is 13 amino acids long.

The rearrangement links TRBV7-9 to TRBJ2-7, with 9 nucleotides matching TRBD1. Germline V gene data show CDR1 as SEHNR and CDR2 as FQNEAQ (reference sequence). Trimming removed 1 base from V and 5 bases from J; junction bases left unmatched: 3. This CDR3 comprises 14 residues. The CDR3 region is CASSLDRGPHEQYF. CDR3 coding DNA: TGTGCCAGCAGCTTAGACAGGGGGCCACACGAGCAGTACTTC. Full variable domain (remainder filled in from reference TRBV7-9 and TRBJ2-7): DTGVSQNPRHKITKRGQNVTFRCDPISEHNRLYWYRQTLGQGPEFLTYFQNEAQLEKSRLLSDRFSAERPKGSFSTLEIQRTEQGDSAMYLCASSLDRGPHEQYFGPGTRLTVT.

The sample holds a few counts of this clonotype. J is TRBJ1-4 and V is TRBV2; D gene uncertain. Trimming took off 6 bases at V and 8 bases at J, with 19 bases between the two ends. Looked up from germline, CDR1 is SNHLY and CDR2 is FYNNEI. The CDR3 runs to 15 residues. CDR3 in DNA: TGTGCCAGCAGAGTGGATCCTGCTCCTCAGGAAAAACTGTTTTTT. Amino acid sequence: CASRVDPAPQEKLFF.

This clonotype was observed at least ten times. The V call is TRBV7-9, the J call TRBJ2-3; D call uncertain. The CDR3 consists of 11 residues. The germline CDR1 and CDR2 sequences are SEHNR and FQNEAQ (reference sequence). Trimming took off 3 bases at V and 6 bases at J, with 4 bases between the two ends. The CDR3 reads CASSFPDTQYF. CDR3 DNA sequence: TGTGCCAGCAGCTTCCCGGATACGCAGTATTTT.

V is TRBV28 and J is TRBJ2-5; the D is unclear. CDR3 length equals 14 residues. Germline CDR1 is MDHEN and CDR2 is SYDVKM. Trimming took off 2 bases at V and 2 bases at J, with 9 bases between the two ends. CDR3 DNA: TGTGCCAGCAGTTTAATCGGCAGACAAGAGACCCAGTACTTC. Translating gives CASSLIGRQETQYF.

The chain carries TRBV12-3 or TRBV12-4 and TRBJ1-4; D is undetermined. Trimming cost V 4 bases and J 0 bases, with 12 bases left between them. This CDR3 contains 16 residues. CDR3 residues: CASSSRLSTTNEKLFF. Here the CDR3 DNA reads TGTGCCAGCAGTTCCCGACTCTCCACAACTAATGAAAAACTGTTTTTT.

The rearrangement links TRBV6-1 to TRBJ1-5; tentative D call: TRBD1 (6 bases). This CDR3 contains 14 residues. CDR1 is MNHNS and CDR2 is SASEGT in the germline V gene. V shed 1 base and J shed 4 bases, with 8 bases lying between them. The CDR3: CASSEGTENQPQHF. Written as DNA, the CDR3 is TGTGCCAGCAGTGAAGGGACAGAAAATCAGCCCCAGCATTTT.

This clonotype was detected ten times or more. V and J are TRBV12-3 or TRBV12-4 and TRBJ2-7; 13 nucleotides agree with TRBD2. This CDR3 contains 17 residues. The ends lost 3 bases at V and 2 bases at J; junction bases unmatched: 7. CDR3 loop: CASSFSRTSGRTYEQYF. For the CDR3, the DNA is TGTGCCAGCAGTTTCTCTCGGACTAGCGGGAGAACCTACGAGCAGTACTTC.

The chain couples TRBV12-3 or TRBV12-4 to TRBJ2-5, with D possibly matching TRBD1 (6 bases). Trimming cost V 5 bases and J 2 bases, with 12 bases left between them. CDR3 length: 14 amino acids. The CDR3 DNA sequence: TGTGCCAGCAGTCCTACAGGGATACAAGAGACCCAGTACTTC. This codes for CASSPTGIQETQYF.

The chain has TRBV5-6 and TRBJ2-3; no firm D call. The V end lost 6 bases, the J end lost 1 base, and 12 bases lay between the germline ends. CDR1 SGHDT and CDR2 YYEEEE come from the germline V gene. The CDR3 sequence is 14 residues long. This CDR3 is CASKGRQGTDTQYF. The CDR3 DNA sequence: TGTGCCAGCAAGGGCCGACAAGGCACAGATACGCAGTATTTT.

This chain links TRBV7-3 with TRBJ2-7, with D possibly TRBD2 on 6 matching bases. The V gene lost 5 bases and the J gene lost 7 bases, with 15 bases spanning the gap. The CDR3 extends over 13 amino acids. Germline lookup yields CDR1 SGHTA and CDR2 FQGTGA. The CDR3 here is CASSLSSAGEQYF. The CDR3, as DNA: TGTGCCAGCAGCCTCTCTTCGGCGGGAGAGCAGTACTTC. The variable domain in full, with the rest retrieved from reference TRBV7-3 and TRBJ2-7, is GAGVSQTPSNKVTEKGKYVELRCDPISGHTALYWYRQSLGQGPEFLIYFQGTGAADDSGLPNDRFFAVRPEGSVSTLKIQRTERGDSAVYLCASSLSSAGEQYFGPGTRLTVT.